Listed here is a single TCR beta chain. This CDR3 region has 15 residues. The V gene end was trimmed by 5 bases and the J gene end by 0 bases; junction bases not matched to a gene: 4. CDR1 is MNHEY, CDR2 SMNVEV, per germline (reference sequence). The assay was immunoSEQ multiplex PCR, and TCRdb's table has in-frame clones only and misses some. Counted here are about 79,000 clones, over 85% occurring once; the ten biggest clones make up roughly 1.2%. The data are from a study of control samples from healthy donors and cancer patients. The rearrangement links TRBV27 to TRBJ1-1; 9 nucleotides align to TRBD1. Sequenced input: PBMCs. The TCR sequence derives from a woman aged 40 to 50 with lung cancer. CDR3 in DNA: TGTGCCAGCAGTCAAGGGACAGGGATGAACACTGAAGCTTTCTTT. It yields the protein CASSQGTGMNTEAFF.